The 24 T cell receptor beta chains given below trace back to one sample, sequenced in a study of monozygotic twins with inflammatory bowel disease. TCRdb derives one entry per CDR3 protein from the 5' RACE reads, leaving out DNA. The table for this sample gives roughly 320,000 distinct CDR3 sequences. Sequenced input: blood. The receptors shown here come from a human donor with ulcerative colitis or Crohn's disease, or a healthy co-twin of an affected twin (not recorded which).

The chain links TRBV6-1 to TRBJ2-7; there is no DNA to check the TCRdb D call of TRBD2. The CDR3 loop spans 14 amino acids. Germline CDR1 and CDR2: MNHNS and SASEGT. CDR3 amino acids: CASRRTSGGYEQYF.

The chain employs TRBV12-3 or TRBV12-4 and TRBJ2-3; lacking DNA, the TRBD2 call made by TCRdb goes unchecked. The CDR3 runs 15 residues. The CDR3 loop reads CASTPRGGRADTQYF.

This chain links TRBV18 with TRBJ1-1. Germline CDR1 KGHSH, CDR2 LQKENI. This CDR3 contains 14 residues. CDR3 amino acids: CASSPAVMNTEAFF.

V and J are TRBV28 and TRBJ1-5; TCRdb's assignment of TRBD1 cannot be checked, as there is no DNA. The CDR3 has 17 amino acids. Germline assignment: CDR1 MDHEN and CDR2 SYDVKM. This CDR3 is CASSSYGQKDSNQPQHF. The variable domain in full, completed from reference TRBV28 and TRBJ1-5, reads DVKVTQSSRYLVKRTGEKVFLECVQDMDHENMFWYRQDPGLGLRLIYFSYDVKMKEKGDIPEGYSVSREKKERFSLILESASTNQTSMYLCASSSYGQKDSNQPQHFGDGTRLSIL.

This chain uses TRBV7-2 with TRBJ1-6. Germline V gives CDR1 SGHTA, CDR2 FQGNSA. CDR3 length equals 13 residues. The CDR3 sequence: CASSGILSSPLHF.

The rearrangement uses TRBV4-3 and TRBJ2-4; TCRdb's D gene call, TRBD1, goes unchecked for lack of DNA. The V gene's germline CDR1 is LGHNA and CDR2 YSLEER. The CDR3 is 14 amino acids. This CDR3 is CASSQARQVYIQYF.

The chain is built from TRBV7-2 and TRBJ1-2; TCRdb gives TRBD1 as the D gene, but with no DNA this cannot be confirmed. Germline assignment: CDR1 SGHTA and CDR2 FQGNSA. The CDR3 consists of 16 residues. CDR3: CASSLSPGTGFGGYTF.

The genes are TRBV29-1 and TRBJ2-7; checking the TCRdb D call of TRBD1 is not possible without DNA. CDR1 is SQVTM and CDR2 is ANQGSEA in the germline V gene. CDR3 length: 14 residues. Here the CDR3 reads CSVKRGTGAYEQYF.

CDR3 region: CASRPDGTGELFF. The J gene is TRBJ2-2, the V gene TRBV6-5. This CDR3 has 13 residues. Germline V gives CDR1 MNHEY, CDR2 SVGAGI.

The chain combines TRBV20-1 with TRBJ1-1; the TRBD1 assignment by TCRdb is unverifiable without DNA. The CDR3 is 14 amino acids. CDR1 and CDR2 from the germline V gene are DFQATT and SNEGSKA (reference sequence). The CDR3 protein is CSAGRGGGYTEAFF.

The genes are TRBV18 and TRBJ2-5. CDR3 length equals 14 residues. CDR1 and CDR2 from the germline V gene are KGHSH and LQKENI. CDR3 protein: CASSPYGEQETQYF.

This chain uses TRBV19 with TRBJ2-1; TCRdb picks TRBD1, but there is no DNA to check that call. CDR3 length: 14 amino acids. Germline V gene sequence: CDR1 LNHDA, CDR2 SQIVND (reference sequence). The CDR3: CASSDRHPGARQFF.

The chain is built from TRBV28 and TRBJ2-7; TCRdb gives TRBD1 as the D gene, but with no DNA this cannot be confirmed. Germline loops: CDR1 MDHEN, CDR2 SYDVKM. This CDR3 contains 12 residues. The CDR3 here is CASIGQGAEQYF.

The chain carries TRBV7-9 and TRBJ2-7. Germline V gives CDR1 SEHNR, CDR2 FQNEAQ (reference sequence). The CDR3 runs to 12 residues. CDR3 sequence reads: CASTLGDNEQYF. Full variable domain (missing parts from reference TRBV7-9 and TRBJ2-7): DTGVSQNPRHKITKRGQNVTFRCDPISEHNRLYWYRQTLGQGPEFLTYFQNEAQLEKSRLLSDRFSAERPKGSFSTLEIQRTEQGDSAMYLCASTLGDNEQYFGPGTRLTVT.

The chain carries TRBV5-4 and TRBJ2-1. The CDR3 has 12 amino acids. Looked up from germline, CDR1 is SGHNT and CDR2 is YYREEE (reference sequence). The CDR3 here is CASSLDDSEQFF.

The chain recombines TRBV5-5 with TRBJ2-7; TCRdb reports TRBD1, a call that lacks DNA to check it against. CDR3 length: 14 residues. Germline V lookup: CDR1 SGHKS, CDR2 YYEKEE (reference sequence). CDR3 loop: CASSPGTEFYEQYF.

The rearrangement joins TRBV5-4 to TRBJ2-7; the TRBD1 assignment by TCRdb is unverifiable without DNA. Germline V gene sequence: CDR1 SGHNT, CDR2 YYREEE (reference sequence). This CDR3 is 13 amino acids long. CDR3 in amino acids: CASSVDPGNEQYF.

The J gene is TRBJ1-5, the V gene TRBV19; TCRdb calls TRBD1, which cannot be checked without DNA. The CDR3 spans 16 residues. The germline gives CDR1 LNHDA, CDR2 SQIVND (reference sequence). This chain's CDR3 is CASSTGPDRGYQPQHF. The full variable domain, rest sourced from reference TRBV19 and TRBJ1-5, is DGGITQSPKYLFRKEGQNVTLSCEQNLNHDAMYWYRQDPGQGLRLIYYSQIVNDFQKGDIAEGYSVSREKKESFPLTVTSAQKNPTAFYLCASSTGPDRGYQPQHFGDGTRLSIL.

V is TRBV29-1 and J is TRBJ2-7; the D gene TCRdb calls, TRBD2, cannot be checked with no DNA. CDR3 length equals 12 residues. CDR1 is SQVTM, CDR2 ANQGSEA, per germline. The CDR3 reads CSVVDSGDEQYF.

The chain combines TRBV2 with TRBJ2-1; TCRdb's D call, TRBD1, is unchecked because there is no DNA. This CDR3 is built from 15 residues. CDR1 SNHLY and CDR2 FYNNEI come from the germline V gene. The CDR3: CASSEAGGPYNEQFF.

This CDR3 is CASSQAGTTFREQYF. The V gene is TRBV14, the J gene TRBJ2-7; without DNA, the TCRdb call of TRBD2 cannot be checked. CDR3 length: 15 amino acids. From germline, CDR1 is SGHDN and CDR2 FVKESK.

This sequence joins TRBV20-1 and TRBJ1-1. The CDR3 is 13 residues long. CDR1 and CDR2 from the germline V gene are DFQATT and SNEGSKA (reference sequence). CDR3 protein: CSARQFGDTEAFF.

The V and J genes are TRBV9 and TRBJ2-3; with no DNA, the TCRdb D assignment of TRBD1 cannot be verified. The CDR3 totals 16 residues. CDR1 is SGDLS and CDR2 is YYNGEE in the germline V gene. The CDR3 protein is CASSGGQLPSTDTQYF.

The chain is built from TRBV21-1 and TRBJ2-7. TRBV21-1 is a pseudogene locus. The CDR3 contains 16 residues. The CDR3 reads CASSLPRLGLFYEQYF.